The 20 T cell receptor beta chains below all came from one sample that was sequenced in a study (dated by TCRdb to between 2014 and 2016). Cells that were CD4+CD25+CD127-/low were isolated as Tregs. Library preparation used 5' RACE. The sequencing machine was an Illumina MiSeq. Clones were called with MiXCR by TCRdb after fastp trimmed the public reads at Q25, and only in-frame beta chains were retained. Identical CDR3 proteins give one entry, which carries the most common genes and DNA. The sample yields about 32,000 distinct CDR3 sequences; roughly 30% were counted once. The top ten clones comprise 2% to 2.5% of the sample. The sequenced sample consisted of tumor-infiltrating Tregs sorted from the breast tumor. These receptor sequences come from a female donor with breast cancer.

Many counts were recorded for this clonotype. The rearrangement joins TRBV7-8 to TRBJ2-3; 10 nucleotides agree with TRBD2. Germline V gene lookup returns CDR1 SGHVS and CDR2 FQNEAQ. The ends lost 4 bases at V and 2 bases at J; junction bases unmatched: 3. CDR3 length: 15 amino acids. CDR3 sequence reads: CASSSGLAATDTQYF. CDR3 nucleotide sequence: TGTGCCAGCAGCTCCGGACTAGCGGCCACAGATACGCAGTATTTT. Looking up the rest from reference TRBV7-8 and TRBJ2-3 gives the full variable domain: GAGVSQSPRYKVAKRGQDVALRCDPISGHVSLFWYQQALGQGPEFLTYFQNEAQLDKSGLPSDRFFAERPEGSVSTLKIQRTQQEDSAVYLCASSSGLAATDTQYFGPGTRLTVL.

This clonotype has a handful of counts. J is TRBJ2-7 and V is TRBV29-1, with D possibly being TRBD1 (5 bases). Germline assignment: CDR1 SQVTM and CDR2 ANQGSEA. The CDR3 is 14 residues long. The V end lost 7 bases, the J end lost 5 bases, and 21 bases lay between the germline ends. This chain's CDR3 is CSAVLGPGRDEQYF. The CDR3 region has the DNA TGCAGCGCGGTTTTGGGGCCCGGCCGTGACGAGCAGTACTTC.

Ten or more counts support this clonotype. V gene TRBV5-1 combines with J gene TRBJ1-2; possibly TRBD1 for D (5 bases). Trimming cost V 0 bases and J 4 bases, with 13 bases left between them. The CDR3 is 15 residues long. Germline values: CDR1 SGHRS, CDR2 YFSETQ. The CDR3 loop is CASSLGGDSRYGYTF. CDR3 sequence (DNA): TGCGCCAGCAGCTTGGGAGGCGACAGTCGCTATGGCTACACCTTC.

By sample share, this clonotype is medium-sized (0.01 to 0.1%). J is TRBJ1-1 and V is TRBV20-1; D remains unclear. Trimming pared 3 bases from V and 8 bases from J, leaving 10 bases between. The CDR3 runs to 11 residues. The germline V gene encodes CDR1 DFQATT and CDR2 SNEGSKA (reference sequence). The CDR3 region is CSASQGGEAFF. DNA of the CDR3: TGCAGTGCTAGTCAAGGCGGCGAAGCTTTCTTT.

With respect to this clonotype: Its ends do not fully match the called genes, so a read error is possible. The chain recombines TRBV5-1 with TRBJ2-7; possibly TRBD1 for D (6 bases). The length of the CDR3 is 15 residues. Germline V gene sequence: CDR1 SGHRS, CDR2 YFSETQ. This CDR3 reads CAGSLAPGVTYEQYF. Here the CDR3 DNA reads TGCGCCGGCAGCTTGGCCCCAGGGGTTACCTACGAGCAGTACTTC.

This clonotype was recorded many times. The chain joins TRBV6-1 to TRBJ2-3; D gene unclear. Germline V gives CDR1 MNHNS, CDR2 SASEGT. CDR3 length equals 15 residues. V was trimmed by 2 bases and J by 0 bases, leaving 9 bases between them. The CDR3 spells CASSEKWRSTDTQYF. Here the CDR3 DNA reads TGTGCCAGCAGTGAAAAGTGGCGTAGCACAGATACGCAGTATTTT.

This clonotype was seen repeatedly, ten times or more. The chain carries TRBV10-3 and TRBJ1-1; no firm D call. V dropped 2 bases and J dropped 2 bases, with 6 bases sitting between them. This CDR3 has 13 residues. Germline V gives CDR1 ENHRY, CDR2 SYGVKD. The CDR3 coding sequence is TGTGCCATCAGTGAGACCTTTAACACTGAAGCTTTCTTT. Translation: CAISETFNTEAFF.

There are a few counts of this clonotype. This rearrangement joins TRBV12-3 or TRBV12-4 to TRBJ1-2, with D perhaps TRBD1 (5 bases). Trimming removed 3 bases at V and 8 bases at J, with 13 bases between. This CDR3 has 13 residues. The CDR3 DNA sequence: TGTGCCAGCAGTTTGAGGGGCCGCGGGGGCTACACCTTC. Translation gives CASSLRGRGGYTF.

Details on this clonotype: A much larger clone sits a single nucleotide away, making a read error possible. The rearrangement links TRBV5-1 to TRBJ2-3; D ambiguous. This CDR3 is built from 12 residues. Germline loops: CDR1 SGHRS, CDR2 YFSETQ. The CDR3 is CVSSSPTDTQYF. The CDR3 bases are TGCGTCAGCAGCTCCCCCACAGATACGCAGTATTTT.

This clonotype was observed a few times. In DNA, the CDR3 is TGCAGTGCTAGAGGTGGGTTGACTAGCGGGTCCTACAATGAGCAGTTCTTC. Protein sequence: CSARGGLTSGSYNEQFF. The V gene is TRBV20-1, the J gene TRBJ2-1; TRBD2 aligns across 10 bases. Germline CDR1 DFQATT, CDR2 SNEGSKA (reference sequence). The CDR3 runs 17 residues. Unmatched junction bases numbered 7, after V lost 1 base and J lost 1 base.

The rearrangement uses TRBV20-1 and TRBJ1-2; TRBD1 agrees at 8 bases. The CDR3 totals 14 residues. CDR1 DFQATT and CDR2 SNEGSKA come from the germline V gene (reference sequence). V trimming: 2 bases; J trimming: 5 bases; junction bases outside the gene matches: 7. CDR3 amino acids: CSARPDREVYGYTF. The CDR3 DNA is TGCAGTGCTAGACCGGACAGGGAGGTTTATGGCTACACCTTC.

At least ten counts were recorded for this clonotype. This may come from a read error, since a much larger clone is one base off. V is TRBV7-9 and J is TRBJ1-1; D is unresolved. Germline V gene lookup returns CDR1 SEHNR and CDR2 FQNEAQ (reference sequence). This CDR3 is built from 13 residues. CDR3 in DNA: TGTGCCAGCAGCTTAGGCTGGGCGGGTGAAACTTTCTTT. It codes for CASSLGWAGETFF.

The chain carries TRBV24-1 and TRBJ2-1, with D unresolved. The germline V gene encodes CDR1 KGHDR and CDR2 SFDVKD. Trimming took 1 base from V and 8 from J, leaving 14 bases between them. This CDR3 spans 15 amino acids. CDR3 sequence: CATSDFGEGKHEQFF. In DNA, the CDR3 is TGTGCCACCAGTGATTTTGGCGAAGGGAAGCATGAGCAGTTCTTC.

Many counts were recorded for this clonotype. The genes are TRBV6-5 and TRBJ2-1; no clear D gene. The CDR3 loop spans 14 amino acids. Trimming pared 2 bases from V and 9 bases from J, leaving 14 bases between. Looked up from germline, CDR1 is MNHEY and CDR2 is SVGAGI. Here the CDR3 reads CASSYGHIIGEQFF. CDR3 DNA: TGTGCCAGCAGTTACGGGCACATCATAGGTGAGCAGTTCTTC.

The V and J genes are TRBV27 and TRBJ2-1; D is ambiguous. This CDR3 has 13 amino acids. Germline V gene sequence: CDR1 MNHEY, CDR2 SMNVEV (reference sequence). V was pared by 2 bases and J by 3 bases, with 5 bases between. The CDR3 nucleotides read TGTGCCAGCAGTTTAGGGATCTACAATGAGCAGTTCTTC. Protein: CASSLGIYNEQFF.

About this clonotype: At one of its ends the junction is not consistent with the germline gene, which may arise from a read error. V usage is TRBV4-2 and J usage is TRBJ1-1; D possibly corresponds to TRBD1 (5 bases). The CDR3 spans 15 residues. CDR1 is LGHNA and CDR2 is YNFKEQ in the germline V gene. CDR3 DNA sequence: TGTGCCGGCAGCCAAGCCGCAAGGGGGAACACTGAAGCTTTCTTT. Its protein product is CAGSQAARGNTEAFF.

The chain recombines TRBV24-1 with TRBJ2-3, with D tentatively TRBD1 (5 bases). The CDR3 contains 18 residues. Trimming stripped 3 bases from V and 0 bases from J, with 18 bases between. The germline V gene encodes CDR1 KGHDR and CDR2 SFDVKD. The CDR3 region is CATSDPRQTAISTDTQYF. The CDR3, as DNA: TGTGCCACCAGTGATCCCCGTCAGACAGCGATTAGCACAGATACGCAGTATTTT.

Ten or more counts support this clonotype. V is TRBV7-2 and J is TRBJ2-7, with D possibly matching TRBD1 (6 bases). Germline V gene lookup returns CDR1 SGHTA and CDR2 FQGNSA. V shed 0 bases and J shed 0 bases, with 9 bases lying between them. This CDR3 region has 15 residues. This CDR3 is CASSLAWGHSYEQYF. Written as DNA, the CDR3 is TGTGCCAGCAGCTTAGCGTGGGGACACTCCTACGAGCAGTACTTC.

This clonotype was seen many times. The chain combines TRBV6-1 with TRBJ1-1; D remains unclear. Germline CDR1 MNHNS, CDR2 SASEGT. Trimming cost V 2 bases and J 2 bases, with 12 bases left between them. The CDR3 contains 15 residues. The chain's CDR3 is CASSELAGFNTEAFF. The DNA for the CDR3 is TGTGCCAGCAGTGAATTAGCAGGTTTTAACACTGAAGCTTTCTTT.

This clonotype showed up just a few times. The V gene is TRBV9, the J gene TRBJ2-3; D possibly corresponds to TRBD2 (6 bases). The CDR3 consists of 16 residues. The V and J ends lost 0 bases and 3 bases respectively, with 14 bases between them. Germline assignment: CDR1 SGDLS and CDR2 YYNGEE. This CDR3 reads CASSVGGLPMTDTQYF. In DNA form, the CDR3 reads TGTGCCAGCAGCGTAGGCGGACTACCCATGACAGATACGCAGTATTTT.